This T cell receptor (beta chain) was observed in a study of blood T cells in healthy people across ages. The authors ran a second PCR of 7 to 11 cycles using a sample-barcoded 5' primer and a J-beta primer mix. In TCRdb, the 5' RACE reads were re-called with MiXCR into one record per CDR3 protein. Of some 1.5 million distinct CDR3 sequences in the sample, under 30% were seen once. General observations from the study: The long-lived group displayed more naive CD4+ cells, plus higher diversity, than the aged donors did.

With regard to this clonotype: Its antigen is unknown. This may be a read error, as it is one base from a much larger clone.

The CDR3 is 14 residues long. Trimming took 3 bases from V and 3 from J, leaving 12 bases between them. Germline V gene lookup returns CDR1 LGHNA and CDR2 YSLEER. Each sample yielded at least 6 million isolated PBMCs. The chain links TRBV4-3 to TRBJ2-7; tentatively, D is TRBD1 or TRBD2 (5 bases each). The sequenced material came from blood. The source of this sequence is a woman in her 30s in good health. The CDR3 reads CASSQGPGCYEQYF. CDR3 bases: TGCGCCAGCAGCCAGGGACCGGGGTGCTACGAGCAGTACTTC.